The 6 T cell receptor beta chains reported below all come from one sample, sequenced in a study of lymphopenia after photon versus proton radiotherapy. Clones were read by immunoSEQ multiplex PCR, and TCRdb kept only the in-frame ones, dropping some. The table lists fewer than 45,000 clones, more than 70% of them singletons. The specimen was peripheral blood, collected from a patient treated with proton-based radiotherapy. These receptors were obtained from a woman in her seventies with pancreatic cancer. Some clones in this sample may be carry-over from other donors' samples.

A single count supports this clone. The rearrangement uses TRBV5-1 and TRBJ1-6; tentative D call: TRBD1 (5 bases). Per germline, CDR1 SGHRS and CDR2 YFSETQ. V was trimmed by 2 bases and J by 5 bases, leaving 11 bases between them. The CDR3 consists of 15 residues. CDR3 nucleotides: TGCGCCAGCAGCTTCGGGGCAGATAATAATTCACCCCTCCACTTT. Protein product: CASSFGADNNSPLHF. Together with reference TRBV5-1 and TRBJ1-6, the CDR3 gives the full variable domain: KAGVTQTPRYLIKTRGQQVTLSCSPISGHRSVSWYQQTPGQGLQFLFEYFSETQRNKGNFPGRFSGRQFSNSRSEMNVSTLELGDSALYLCASSFGADNNSPLHFGNGTRLTVT.

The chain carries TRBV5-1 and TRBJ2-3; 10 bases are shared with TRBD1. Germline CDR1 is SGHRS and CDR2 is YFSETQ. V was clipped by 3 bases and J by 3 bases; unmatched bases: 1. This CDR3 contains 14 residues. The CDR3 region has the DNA TGCGCCAGCAGCTCGGGACAGGGGACAGATACGCAGTATTTT. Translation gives CASSSGQGTDTQYF.

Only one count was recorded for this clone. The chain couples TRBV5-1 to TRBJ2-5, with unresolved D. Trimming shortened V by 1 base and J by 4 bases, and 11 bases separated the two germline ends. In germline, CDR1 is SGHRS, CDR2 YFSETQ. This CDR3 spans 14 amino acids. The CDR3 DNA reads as TGCGCCAGCAGCTTGTCGCTTGAAGCAGAGACCCAGTACTTC. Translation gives CASSLSLEAETQYF.

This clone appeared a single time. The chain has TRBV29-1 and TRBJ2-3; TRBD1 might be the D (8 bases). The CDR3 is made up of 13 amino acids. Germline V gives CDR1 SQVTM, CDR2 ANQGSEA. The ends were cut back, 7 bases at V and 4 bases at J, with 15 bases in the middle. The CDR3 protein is CSAGQGGADTQYF. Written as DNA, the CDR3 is TGCAGCGCCGGACAGGGAGGGGCAGATACGCAGTATTTT.

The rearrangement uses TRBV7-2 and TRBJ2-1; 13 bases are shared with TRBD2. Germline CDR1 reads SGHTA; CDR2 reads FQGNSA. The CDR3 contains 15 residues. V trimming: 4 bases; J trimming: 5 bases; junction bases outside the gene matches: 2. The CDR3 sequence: CASSSGLAGNNEQFF. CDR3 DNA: TGTGCCAGCAGCTCGGGACTAGCGGGGAACAATGAGCAGTTCTTC.

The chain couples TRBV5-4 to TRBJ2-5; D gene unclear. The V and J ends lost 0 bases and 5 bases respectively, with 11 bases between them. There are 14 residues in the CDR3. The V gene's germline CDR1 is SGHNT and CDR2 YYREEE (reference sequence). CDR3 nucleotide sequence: TGTGCCAGCAGCTTGGGGGGTTCAAGGGAGACCCAGTACTTC. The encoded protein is CASSLGGSRETQYF.